These 27 T cell receptor beta chains share one sample of origin, sequenced in a study of Graves' ophthalmopathy and Graves' hyperthyroidism. RNA transcripts served as template for amplifying TCR beta CDR3 sequences. HTBI primers primed a first-round RT-PCR, and a second-round multiplex PCR followed. One entry per CDR3 protein results from TCRdb running MiXCR on the multiplex PCR reads. The table shows about 1.1 million distinct CDR3 sequences, with about two fifths occurring only once. Sequenced material: peripheral blood or thyroid tissue (not recorded which). Receptors originate from an adult man with Graves' hyperthyroidism.

This clonotype was observed a handful of times. This chain links TRBV5-1 with TRBJ2-5; 7 positions agree with TRBD2. Germline V gene sequence: CDR1 SGHRS, CDR2 YFSETQ. The length of the CDR3 is 16 residues. With V trimmed by 4 bases and J by 4 bases, 13 bases remained unmatched. The CDR3 coding sequence is TGCGCCAGCAGCCCGGGGGGTACAGACCTGGGAGAGACCCAGTACTTC. Its protein is CASSPGGTDLGETQYF.

Ten or more counts support this clonotype. The chain joins TRBV6-5 to TRBJ1-1; 7 nucleotides line up with TRBD1. The ends lost 1 base at V and 1 base at J; junction bases unmatched: 6. The CDR3 totals 16 residues. Per germline, CDR1 MNHEY and CDR2 SVGAGI. CDR3 nucleotides: TGTGCCAGCAGTTACTGGGGACAGCGACGGAACACTGAAGCTTTCTTT. It specifies CASSYWGQRRNTEAFF.

This clonotype appeared once. A clone one base away is much larger, so this may be a read error. The chain carries TRBV9 and TRBJ1-2; D remains ambiguous. V was clipped by 7 bases and J by 3 bases, with 16 bases between them. Germline V gene lookup returns CDR1 SGDLS and CDR2 YYNGEE. This CDR3 contains 14 residues. CDR3 coding DNA: TGTGCCAGCGGCCCACCGACGGATTACTATGGCTACACCTTC. Its translation: CASGPPTDYYGYTF.

This clonotype was detected ten times or more. The chain recombines TRBV7-2 with TRBJ2-7, with 11 positions matching TRBD2. Germline trimming cut 2 bases from V and 4 bases from J; bases unmatched to any gene: 7. The germline V gene has CDR1 SGHTA and CDR2 FQGNSA. CDR3 length: 16 residues. The CDR3 sequence: CASSLSASGGTYEQYF. The CDR3, as DNA: TGTGCCAGCAGCTTATCGGCTAGCGGGGGGACGTACGAGCAGTACTTC.

This chain connects TRBV2 to TRBJ1-4, with TRBD1 identical over 10 bases. CDR1 is SNHLY and CDR2 is FYNNEI in the germline V gene. The CDR3 loop spans 17 amino acids. J was trimmed by 0 bases and V by 6 bases; bases with no gene match: 7. This CDR3 is CASRRDRGHATNEKLFF. CDR3 nucleotides: TGTGCCAGCAGGAGGGACAGGGGCCATGCAACTAATGAAAAACTGTTTTTT. The full variable domain, its missing parts supplied by reference TRBV2 and TRBJ1-4, is EPEVTQTPSHQVTQMGQEVILRCVPISNHLYFYWYRQILGQKVEFLVSFYNNEISEKSEIFDDQFSVERPDGSNFTLKIRSTKLEDSAMYFCASRRDRGHATNEKLFFGSGTQLSVL.

This clonotype occurred many times. The chain links TRBV7-9 to TRBJ2-7; the match to TRBD1 covers 7 bases. The CDR3 runs 14 residues. CDR1 SEHNR and CDR2 FQNEAQ come from the germline V gene (reference sequence). V lost 5 bases, J lost 3 bases, and 7 bases stayed unmatched. CDR3 nucleotide sequence: TGTGCCAGCAGCCTGGGACAGAACGTCTACGAGCAGTACTTC. Translation: CASSLGQNVYEQYF.

The V call is TRBV7-3, the J call TRBJ2-1; D tentatively fits TRBD1 or TRBD2 (5 bases each). The CDR3 is 12 amino acids. The germline V and J ends were trimmed by 3 bases and 8 bases, with 8 bases remaining between them. Germline lookup yields CDR1 SGHTA and CDR2 FQGTGA. The CDR3 DNA is TGTGCCAGCAGCTTCCGAGGGGATGAGCAGTTCTTC. Residues: CASSFRGDEQFF.

This clonotype was observed at least ten times. This chain uses TRBV25-1 with TRBJ1-2; the D is unclear. This CDR3 spans 14 amino acids. Trimming took off 2 bases at V and 3 bases at J, with 10 bases between the two ends. CDR1 and CDR2 (germline): MGHDK, SYGVNS. The CDR3 DNA reads TGTGCCAGCAGTGAACCTCGGGCGGACTATGGCTACACCTTC. This translates into CASSEPRADYGYTF.

In this sample, this clonotype turned up many times. The CDR3 DNA reads as TGCGCCAGCAGCTGGACTTCTAACAGATTCGGGTTCAATTCACCCCTCCACTTT. Protein: CASSWTSNRFGFNSPLHF. The chain uses TRBV5-1 and TRBJ1-6; D is ambiguous. V lost 3 bases to trimming and J lost 7 bases, with 23 bases between them. The CDR3 loop spans 18 amino acids. Germline V gene sequence: CDR1 SGHRS, CDR2 YFSETQ.

Points on this clonotype: A much larger clone lies one base from this, so it may be a read error. V and J are TRBV10-3 and TRBJ2-7; D is ambiguous. Germline assignment: CDR1 ENHRY and CDR2 SYGVKD. The CDR3 is 13 amino acids. Trimming removed 6 bases from V and 3 bases from J, with 12 bases in between. CDR3 sequence: CAISSERYYEQYF. The DNA for the CDR3 is TGTGCCATCAGCTCCGAAAGATACTACGAGCAGTACTTC.

In its sample, this clonotype was seen many times. The gene calls are TRBV5-1 and TRBJ1-1; a weak D match, TRBD1 (6 bases). With 7 bases removed from V and 1 base from J, the gap between germline ends came to 14 bases. Germline V gene lookup returns CDR1 SGHRS and CDR2 YFSETQ. The CDR3 sequence is 14 residues long. Here the CDR3 DNA reads TGCGCCAGCTCCGAGGGGGATGGGAACACTGAAGCTTTCTTT. Protein sequence: CASSEGDGNTEAFF. The entire variable domain, with the rest obtained from reference TRBV5-1 and TRBJ1-1, is as follows: KAGVTQTPRYLIKTRGQQVTLSCSPISGHRSVSWYQQTPGQGLQFLFEYFSETQRNKGNFPGRFSGRQFSNSRSEMNVSTLELGDSALYLCASSEGDGNTEAFFGQGTRLTVV.

This rearrangement joins TRBV20-1 to TRBJ2-2; 8 bases fit TRBD2. This CDR3 spans 14 amino acids. CDR1 is DFQATT and CDR2 is SNEGSKA in the germline V gene (reference sequence). The J segment lost 6 bases and the V segment lost 1 base, leaving 4 bases of the junction unmatched. The CDR3 spells CSARVSGRAGELFF. In DNA form, the CDR3 reads TGCAGTGCTAGAGTGTCCGGGAGGGCCGGGGAGCTGTTTTTT.

In regard to this clonotype: A read error may produce the germline difference seen at one junction end. The chain joins TRBV7-2 to TRBJ2-2, with 7 bases that match TRBD1. The CDR3 is made up of 15 amino acids. CDR1 is SGHTA, CDR2 FQGNSA, per germline. In DNA, the CDR3 is TGTGCCAGCAGCTCGACAGGGATTAACACCGAGGAGCTGTTTTTT. Amino acids: CASSSTGINTEELFF.

J is TRBJ2-7 and V is TRBV2; D remains ambiguous. The V gene lost 7 bases and the J gene lost 6 bases, with 22 bases spanning the gap. The CDR3 has 15 amino acids. The germline gives CDR1 SNHLY, CDR2 FYNNEI. This CDR3 reads CASTPPGAPWGEQYF. The CDR3 DNA is TGTGCCAGCACCCCACCAGGAGCTCCGTGGGGCGAGCAGTACTTC.

This clonotype was counted many times. V usage is TRBV7-6 and J usage is TRBJ1-6; the D gene is possibly TRBD1 (6 bases). Germline values: CDR1 SGHVS, CDR2 FNYEAQ. V gave up 0 bases and J gave up 7 bases, with 22 bases separating them. There are 19 residues in the CDR3. CDR3 in DNA: TGTGCCAGCAGCTTAGCGTCGGGATTCGGGACACCGGGAAATTCACCCCTCCACTTT. Translating it yields CASSLASGFGTPGNSPLHF.

This clonotype was picked up many times. The chain employs TRBV5-8 and TRBJ1-2; no definite D call. V lost 3 bases to trimming and J lost 4 bases, with 10 bases between them. This CDR3 spans 13 amino acids. CDR1 is SGHTS, CDR2 YDEGEE, per germline. This CDR3 is CASSYLLGYGYTF. In DNA, the CDR3 is TGTGCCAGCAGCTACTTGCTTGGCTATGGCTACACCTTC.

This clonotype was seen only a few times. This rearrangement joins TRBV4-2 to TRBJ2-5; 9 bases fit TRBD2. Germline V gives CDR1 LGHNA, CDR2 YNFKEQ. J gave up 5 bases and V 0 bases, and 7 bases lay outside the gene matches. This CDR3 region has 16 residues. DNA of the CDR3: TGTGCCAGCAGCCAAGAGCTAGCGGGAACAGGGGAGACCCAGTACTTC. This codes for CASSQELAGTGETQYF.

The chain couples TRBV29-1 to TRBJ1-2, with TRBD1 identical over 7 bases. Trimming took 6 bases from V and 5 from J; bases not matched to a gene: 6. Germline lookup yields CDR1 SQVTM and CDR2 ANQGSEA. The CDR3 loop spans 12 amino acids. CDR3 bases: TGCAGCGTCGATTCACAGGGGTATGGCTACACCTTC. Residues: CSVDSQGYGYTF.

Note on this clonotype: One junction end does not reproduce the germline sequence, and a read error may be involved. The V gene is TRBV19, the J gene TRBJ2-5; possibly TRBD1 for D (5 bases). CDR1 is LNHDA, CDR2 SQIVND, per germline (reference sequence). The CDR3 spans 12 residues. DNA of the CDR3: TGTGCCCGTAGGGGTAGACAAGAGACCCAGTACTTC. It codes for CARRGRQETQYF. Full variable domain (outside the CDR3, taken from reference TRBV19 and TRBJ2-5): DGGITQSPKYLFRKEGQNVTLSCEQNLNHDAMYWYRQDPGQGLRLIYYSQIVNDFQKGDIAEGYSVSREKKESFPLTVTSAQKNPTAFYLCARRGRQETQYFGPGTRLLVL.

The V and J genes are TRBV19 and TRBJ1-5; unclear D gene. This CDR3 has 15 residues. Germline CDR1 and CDR2: LNHDA and SQIVND (reference sequence). V was clipped by 3 bases and J by 1 base, with 10 bases between them. CDR3 sequence (DNA): TGTGCCAGTAGTATCTGGGGAATGAGCAATCAGCCCCAGCATTTT. Translating it yields CASSIWGMSNQPQHF.

This clonotype occurred a few times. This chain uses TRBV7-8 with TRBJ2-7; the match to TRBD2 covers 10 bases. Germline CDR1 reads SGHVS; CDR2 reads FQNEAQ. V lost 2 bases to trimming and J lost 4 bases; unmatched junction nucleotides: 20. This CDR3 region has 20 residues. This CDR3 is CASSLTRMLAGATAHYEQYF. CDR3 nucleotides: TGTGCCAGCAGCTTAACCCGAATGCTAGCGGGAGCAACAGCGCATTACGAGCAGTACTTC.

This clonotype was detected many times. The chain uses TRBV29-1 and TRBJ1-3; D gene unclear. Germline V gives CDR1 SQVTM, CDR2 ANQGSEA. The V and J ends lost 6 bases and 0 bases respectively, with 6 bases between them. This CDR3 is built from 12 residues. The CDR3 loop is CSVPTSGNTIYF. CDR3 nucleotides: TGCAGCGTGCCTACCTCTGGAAACACCATATATTTT.

This clonotype was detected ten times or more. DNA for the CDR3: TGTGCCAGCAGTGTAGGGGCTCGTGAGACCCAGTACTTC. This translates into CASSVGARETQYF. The genes are TRBV2 and TRBJ2-5, with D perhaps matching TRBD1 (5 bases). CDR1 and CDR2 from the germline V gene are SNHLY and FYNNEI. The V gene lost 4 bases and the J gene lost 5 bases, with 11 bases spanning the gap. The CDR3 extends over 13 amino acids.

The chain is built from TRBV2 and TRBJ1-5; a weak D match, TRBD1 (6 bases). V shed 6 bases and J shed 11 bases, with 20 bases lying between them. Germline CDR1 SNHLY, CDR2 FYNNEI. The CDR3 loop spans 14 amino acids. The CDR3 DNA sequence: TGTGCCAGCAGGCGGGGTTCAGGGGTAGAGACCCAGCATTTT. Its translation: CASRRGSGVETQHF.

This clonotype was seen many times. J is TRBJ1-3 and V is TRBV12-3 or TRBV12-4; D gene unclear. This CDR3 has 13 residues. V was trimmed by 5 bases and J by 0 bases, leaving 5 bases between them. The DNA for the CDR3 is TGTGCCAGCAGTCAGGTCTCTGGAAACACCATATATTTT. Amino acid sequence: CASSQVSGNTIYF.

V usage is TRBV10-3 and J usage is TRBJ2-7; TRBD2 agrees at 11 bases. CDR1 is ENHRY and CDR2 is SYGVKD in the germline V gene. Germline trimming cut 8 bases from V and 0 bases from J; bases unmatched to any gene: 15. The CDR3 has 18 residues. The CDR3 loop reads CAIGPSGGPHKSSYEQYF. In DNA form, the CDR3 reads TGTGCCATCGGGCCTAGCGGGGGGCCCCACAAAAGCTCCTACGAGCAGTACTTC.

This clonotype was found many times. DNA of the CDR3: TGTGCCAGCAGCCCCGGGACGGCAGCTTTCTTT. This gives the protein CASSPGTAAFF. This chain connects TRBV13 to TRBJ1-1; TRBD1 is a possible D gene (5 bases). Trimming cost V 5 bases and J 10 bases, with 11 bases left between them. CDR1 and CDR2 (germline): PRHDT, FYEKMQ (reference sequence). This CDR3 region has 11 residues.